What follows describes a single TCR beta chain. Original data processing: How many nucleated cells were present was estimated from reference gene primer amplification. Assay: immunoSEQ multiplex PCR; the TCRdb copy retains only in-frame clones and omits some. V and J calls and clone size are as listed in that table; D and trimming were resolved from the DNA. In the table there are some 490,000 clones, around 85% of which are singletons. V was clipped by 4 bases and J by 5 bases; unmatched bases: 13. The CDR3 is 18 residues long. The germline V gene has CDR1 SGHRS and CDR2 YFSETQ. These data are taken from a study of blood T cell repertoires in COVID-19. In the study overall: Acute and convalescent COVID-19 samples came from the United States, Italy and Spain. From T cells, B-cell-depleted T cells, or PBMCs came the material, which was cDNA or gDNA.

Material: peripheral blood. The receptor's source is a human donor in a cohort sampled during active COVID-19. The chain uses TRBV5-1 and TRBJ1-5, with 12 positions matching TRBD1. CDR3 region: CASSPEYRDRGPHQPQHF. The DNA of the CDR3 is TGCGCCAGCAGCCCAGAATACCGGGACAGGGGGCCCCATCAGCCCCAGCATTTT.